This T cell receptor (beta chain) came from a study of T-cell reconstitution after alpha-beta-depleted transplantation in children. Unique molecular identifiers were built into the TCRbeta library. One entry per CDR3 protein results from TCRdb running MiXCR on the PCR reads. Found here are roughly 200,000 distinct CDR3 sequences, under 8.5% of them singletons; the top ten hold just over 5.5%. At least ten counts were recorded for this clonotype. The antigen remains unidentified. The CDR3 extends over 12 amino acids. V gave up 4 bases and J gave up 2 bases, with 4 bases separating them. Germline CDR1 SGHTA, CDR2 FQGTGA. Study-level findings and limits: Several hundred expanded graft clones reportedly were the source of alpha-beta T cells about two months after transplant. Some patients owed their high day-60 TCRbeta diversity to surviving recipient T cells and thymic progenitors. At one year after transplant, newly produced T cells mostly accounted for T-cell counts and diversity.

The clonotype was recovered from a boy younger than 10 with acute lymphoblastic leukemia, due to receive a stem cell transplant. This sequence joins TRBV7-3 and TRBJ2-3; no firm D call. This specimen consisted of PBMCs, obtained before TCRalphabeta/CD19-depleted stem cell transplant. The CDR3: CASSWYTDTQYF. Written as DNA, the CDR3 is TGTGCCAGCAGCTGGTACACAGATACGCAGTATTTT.